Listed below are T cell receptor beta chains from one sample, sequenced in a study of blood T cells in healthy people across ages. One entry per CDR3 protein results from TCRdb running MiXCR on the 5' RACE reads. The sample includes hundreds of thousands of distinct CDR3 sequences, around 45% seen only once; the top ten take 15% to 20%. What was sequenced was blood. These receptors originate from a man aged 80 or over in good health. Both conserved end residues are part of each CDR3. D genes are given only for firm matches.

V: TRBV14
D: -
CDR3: CASSQLADIHEQYF

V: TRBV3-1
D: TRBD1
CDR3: CASRGDRGRYTDTQYF

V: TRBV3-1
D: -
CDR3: CASSQDRTRPSYGYTF

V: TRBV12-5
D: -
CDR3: CASGSGLASYNEQFF

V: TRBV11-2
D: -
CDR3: CASRSGTSTDTQYF

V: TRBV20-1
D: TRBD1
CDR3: CSALTGGTGELFF

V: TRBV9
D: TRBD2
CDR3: CASSVGRSGSNQETQYF

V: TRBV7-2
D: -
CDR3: CASSLAGIGGDTQYF

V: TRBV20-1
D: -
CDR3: CSASYMTYEQYF

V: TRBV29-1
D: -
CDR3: CSVERGTYEQYF

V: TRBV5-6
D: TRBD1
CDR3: CASSPTGAGANVLTF

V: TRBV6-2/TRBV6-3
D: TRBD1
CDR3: CASRRDRGGTEAFF

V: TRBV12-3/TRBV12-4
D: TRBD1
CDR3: CASRQGVMGEKLFF

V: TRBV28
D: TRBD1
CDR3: CVSSSSGQGAETQYF

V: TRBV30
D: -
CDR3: CAWSVRTSNYGYTF

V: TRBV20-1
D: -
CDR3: CSAMMPNTEAFF

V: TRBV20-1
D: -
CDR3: CSARTEGTGDGAEQYF

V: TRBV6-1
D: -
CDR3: CASRVNLGAGRELEDTQYF

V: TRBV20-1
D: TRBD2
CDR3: CSASVPGLAGLWETQYF

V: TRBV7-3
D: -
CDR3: CASSQDSSKNIQYF

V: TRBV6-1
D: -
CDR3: CASSGQASFSYEQYF

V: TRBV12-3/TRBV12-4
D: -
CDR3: CASSTRARGGQETQYF

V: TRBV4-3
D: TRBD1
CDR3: CASSQAGTGNPGELFF

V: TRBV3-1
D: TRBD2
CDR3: CASSQDPLAGGAGYF

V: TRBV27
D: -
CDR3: CASSSLGRFNSPLHF

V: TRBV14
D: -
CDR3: CASSHYNSPLHF

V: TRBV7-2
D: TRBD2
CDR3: CASSLASGRALKNIQYF

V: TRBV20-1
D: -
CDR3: CSAREMAGYNEQFF

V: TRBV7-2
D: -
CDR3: CASSSNFYNEQFF

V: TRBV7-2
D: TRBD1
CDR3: CASSPGTGRGYTF

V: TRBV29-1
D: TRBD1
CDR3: CSVRTGAHNEQFF

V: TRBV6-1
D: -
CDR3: CASSMGGPNEKLFF

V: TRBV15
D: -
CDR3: CTTSIAGTGETQYF

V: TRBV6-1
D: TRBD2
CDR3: CASSESSGSYLGNEQFF

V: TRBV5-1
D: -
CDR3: CASGKTPGSAEEEQYF

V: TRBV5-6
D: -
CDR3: CASSLRDRSRNSPLHF

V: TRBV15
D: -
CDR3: CATSRVGEMANQFF

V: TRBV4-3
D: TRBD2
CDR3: CASSQDPGQTSGRSSHNEQYF

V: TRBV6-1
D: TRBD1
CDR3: CASSEAATWTGLYGYTF

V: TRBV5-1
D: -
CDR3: CASSFSQEYEQYF

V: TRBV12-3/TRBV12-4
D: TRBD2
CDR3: CASSLRWTSGTNEQFF

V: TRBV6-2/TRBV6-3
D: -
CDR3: CASSYAPREQYF

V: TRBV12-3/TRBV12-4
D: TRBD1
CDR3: CASSSQGTSYEQYF

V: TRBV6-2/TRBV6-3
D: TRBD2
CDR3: CATGLSGFDEQYF

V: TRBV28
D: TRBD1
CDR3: CASSRHRTGFREQYF

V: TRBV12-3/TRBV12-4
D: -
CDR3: CASSQSGTPFDGQFF

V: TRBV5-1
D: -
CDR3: CASSENTDTQYF

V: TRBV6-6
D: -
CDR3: CASSPGQENTGELFF

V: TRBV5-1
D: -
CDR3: CASSSPGGSSGNTIYF

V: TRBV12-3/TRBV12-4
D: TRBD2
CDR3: CASSPRTSGSETQYF

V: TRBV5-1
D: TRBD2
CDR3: CASSYGTSGRVGEQYF